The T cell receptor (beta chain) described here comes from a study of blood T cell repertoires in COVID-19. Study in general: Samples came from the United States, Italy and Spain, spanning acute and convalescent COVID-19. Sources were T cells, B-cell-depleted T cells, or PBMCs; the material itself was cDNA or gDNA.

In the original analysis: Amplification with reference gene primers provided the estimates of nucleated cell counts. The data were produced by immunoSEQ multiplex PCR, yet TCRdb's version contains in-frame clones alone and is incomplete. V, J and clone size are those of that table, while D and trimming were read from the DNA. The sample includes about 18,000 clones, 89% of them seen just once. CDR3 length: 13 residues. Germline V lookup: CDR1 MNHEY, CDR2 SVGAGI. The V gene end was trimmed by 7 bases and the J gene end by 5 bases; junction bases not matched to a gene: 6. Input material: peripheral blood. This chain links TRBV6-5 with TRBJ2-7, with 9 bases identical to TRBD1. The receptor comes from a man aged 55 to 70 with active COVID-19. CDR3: CASIGQGRDEQYF. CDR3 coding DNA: TGTGCCAGCATTGGACAGGGGAGGGACGAGCAGTACTTC.